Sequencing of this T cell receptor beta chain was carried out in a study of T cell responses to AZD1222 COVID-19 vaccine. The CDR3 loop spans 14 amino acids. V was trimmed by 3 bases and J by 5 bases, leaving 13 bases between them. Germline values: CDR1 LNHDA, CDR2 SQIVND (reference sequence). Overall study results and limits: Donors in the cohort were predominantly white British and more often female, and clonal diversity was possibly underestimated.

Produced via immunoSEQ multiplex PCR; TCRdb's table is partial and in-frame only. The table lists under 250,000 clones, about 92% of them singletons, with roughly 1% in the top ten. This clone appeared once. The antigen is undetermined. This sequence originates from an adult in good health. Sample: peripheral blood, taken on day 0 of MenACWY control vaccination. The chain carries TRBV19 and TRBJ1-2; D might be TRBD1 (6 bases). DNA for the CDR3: TGTGCCAGTAGTATTGAGTCGGGGGCTTATGGCTACACCTTC. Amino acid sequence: CASSIESGAYGYTF.